The entry below gives a single TCR beta chain sequence along with its context. This clone has just one count. It lacks a known antigen. Nothing much larger sits one base from this clone, and base qualities are not available. The data belong to a study of cytomegalovirus exposure and HLA in healthy donors (dated by TCRdb to about 2017). Study-level background: An earlier analysis of roughly 610 of the donors reported under 300 Gb of sequence data and 117 million unique TCR beta sequences obtained from around 170 million T cells. Roughly 300 gigabases of sequencing data and around 90 million unique TCR sequences made up an early release that covered over 550 HLA-typed donors. The genetic ancestry cluster associated with self-reported Caucasian donors included 81% of the roughly 360 genotyped donors. The aim of the study was to test whether cataloging public T cell receptors could identify signatures of past pathogen exposure. The study used immunosequencing to profile the T cell repertoires of approximately 650 subjects and linked those repertoires to cytomegalovirus serostatus. Besides the first cohort of approximately 710 subjects, a separate validation cohort made up of some 110 different subjects was used. High-throughput TCR immunosequencing, statistical association of individual TCRs with disease status, and machine learning were combined to predict cytomegalovirus infection status. In a later analysis, previously published TCR beta repertoires from fewer than 750 donors were re-analyzed and high-resolution HLA genotyping was added so that TCR occurrence patterns could be studied. Rather than using new phenotypic data, the later analysis identified candidate immune exposures from TCR beta sequences and from how often those sequences occurred across donors. An earlier analysis of about 600 of the donors used high-throughput TCR beta sequencing to judge whether each TCR beta V gene segment behaved as functional or pseudogenic. Alongside the repertoire data, information on donor age, sex, ethnicity and CMV serostatus was compiled. A later genetic analysis used genome-wide SNP genotypes for about 65% of the 666 donors, treating that subset as a discovery cohort. Every repertoire in the discovery cohort had been generated on one and the same sequencing platform. Both class I and class II loci were covered by HLA typing, at four-digit resolution. Typing coverage differed by locus: A, B, C, DRB1 and DQB1 were typed in roughly 629-630 donors, DQA1 in 500 to 550, DPA1 in some 610, and DPB1 in roughly 450. A handful of DR-DQ haplotypes were handled as single units for association and clustering because linkage in the cohort was strong. Among almost 400 genotyped donors of the cohort, an average of about 240,000 unique TCR beta nucleotide sequences were sequenced per donor, roughly 20% of them non-productive. What the authors observed across the whole study: Compared with equally common non-associated chains, HLA-associated TCR beta chains in a later analysis were more clonally expanded and had lower generation probabilities. Linkage disequilibrium might explain the correlated functional status among segregating V segments, but an unknown experimental factor could not be ruled out. This cohort had only TCR beta chains sequenced, and the lack of alpha or paired-chain data limited which features could be detected. A cluster of highly shared sequence variants was judged likely to be a technical artifact of the sequencing pipeline. Compared with the approximately 710-donor mean, donors in an Asian-associated ancestry cluster had fewer N-insertions in productive TCRs, according to a later genetic analysis. The classifier was reported to diagnose cytomegalovirus status with high specificity and sensitivity in both the original cohort and the validation cohort. Specific HLA alleles were associated with 15,000 to 20,000 TCR beta sequences at a false discovery rate of 0.05 in a later analysis. A later analysis reported that several top co-occurrence clusters appeared linked to parvovirus B19, influenza, CMV and Epstein-Barr virus. It was suggested by the authors that the approach could potentially be generalized to other disease states and immunological phenotypes. V-gene and J-gene trimming of TCR beta chains was associated with a missense DCLRE1C variant in a later genetic analysis, and the association was replicated in an independent cohort. About 17 rarely observed V segments, including chromosome 9 orphons, were excluded from the earlier analysis of about 500 of the donors because counts were too low. In the study, 150 to 200 TCR beta chains were listed as associated with cytomegalovirus. The 87-base-pair reads could not distinguish some IMGT-functional V segments, including TRBV6-2 and TRBV6-3, so those segments were excluded. In vitro tests confirmed that a few of the cytomegalovirus-associated TCR beta chains recognize cytomegalovirus antigens. A further reported finding was that TCR beta sequences accurately predicted the HLA-A and HLA-B alleles for most subjects in the first cohort. Because HLA typing was unavailable for some donors at each locus, only the typed subset was used in association tests. In a later analysis, the rate of TCR association differed among HLA loci, with DRB1 alleles having the most associated TCRs and HLA-C alleles having the fewest. When HLA alleles, especially DR and DQ, strongly co-occurred, TCR associations were difficult to assign to individual alleles. Presence/absence analyses assumed roughly uniform sequencing depth across donors, an assumption that may not hold. According to a later analysis, most CMV-associated TCR beta chains appeared to be HLA-restricted, and the HLA associations seemed to be driven largely by CMV exposure. For the cohort, immune exposure information was limited to CMV serostatus. Most TCR sequences were observed very rarely across donors, whereas some public TCRs were present in many individuals. Broadly in line with IMGT annotations, most TCR beta V segments showed up in productive rearrangements about 87% or about 30% of the time in an earlier analysis of some 590 of the donors.

CDR1 and CDR2 are drawn from the germline V gene: SGHTA, FQGTGA. Including cysteine and phenylalanine, the CDR3 has 17 amino acids. The retained sequence is limited to the CDR3, 51 bases, with the frame set at the first base. Trimmed from V: 5 bases; trimmed from J: 2 bases; junction bases lacking a gene match: 11. Receptor libraries were prepared by the immunoSEQ multiplex PCR assay. The multiplex PCR relied on a mix of 60 forward primers for TCR Vbeta segments and 13 reverse primers for TCR Jbeta segments. The CDR3 region of rearranged TCR beta genes was amplified from genomic DNA with a multiplex PCR assay. Amplified TCR beta libraries were sequenced as 87-base-pair reads on the Illumina HiSeq System. The original pipeline was this. Across the roughly 670 repertoires, a later analysis counted about 81 million unique TCR beta chains, 9 million to 14 million of which were shared by at least two donors. To remove PCR and sequencing errors, raw reads were error-corrected and collapsed into unique sequences using a nearest-neighbor algorithm that merged closely related sequences. V, D and J gene segments were assigned by aligning CDR3 sequences to IMGT reference sequences. Each retained sequence needed at least a six-nucleotide match to both a V gene segment and a J gene segment. Rearrangements were called productive when the CDR3 lacked stop codons and stayed in frame with V and J; all others were non-productive. Following IMGT convention, CDR3 was defined as the stretch from the second conserved V-encoded cysteine to the conserved J-encoded phenylalanine. The earlier analysis of some 600 of the donors excluded sequences that lacked an unambiguous match to a single V gene segment. An earlier analysis of fewer than 750 of the donors classified V segments as functional when productive rearrangements were above 56.7% and as segregating when the standard deviation between donors was above 5%. A statistical classification framework was developed to diagnose cytomegalovirus status using the catalog of TCR beta chain sequences. In a later analysis, V and J genes were assigned by comparing TCR nucleotide sequences against IMGT/GENE-DB human TR gene sequences. Using the TCRdist pipeline, a later analysis assigned CDR3 sequences along with most-parsimonious VDJ recombination scenarios. In a later analysis, every TCR beta chain was defined by the combination of its CDR3 amino acid sequence and its V-gene family, and reads without a unique V-gene family were dropped. A later analysis removed 550 to 650 highly shared, low-generation-probability nucleotide sequences to deal with suspected cross-contamination and a sequencing artifact. In a later analysis, a clonal expansion index was calculated for each public chain from normalized within-repertoire ranks of inferred template counts. In a later analysis, generation probabilities were computed using a VDJ recombination model fitted to out-of-frame rearrangements, and the results were checked against IGoR. Hypergeometric tests were used in a later analysis to score TCR-TCR, TCR-HLA and TCR-CMV co-occurrence, with a repertoire-size bias correction applied to the TCR pairs. False discovery rates were estimated in a later analysis by permuting HLA or CMV assignments 20 times. In a later analysis, co-occurring TCRs were grouped using DBSCAN, with TCRdist sequence similarity added in when clustering inside HLA-allele-positive subsets. Repertoires with fewer than 30,000 or more than 120,000 public chains were left out of co-occurrence clustering, as were a few repertoires with anomalous nucleotide sharing. The table comes from immuneACCESS by way of TCRdb, which keeps in-frame sequences with V and J called. Part of the clones is missing from these tables; in studies checked, under half for an unresolved V gene and the rest for unknown reasons. That table furnishes V, J and clone size, whereas the DNA furnished D and trimming. The sample contains about 110,000 clones, roughly 76% of them found a single time. The ten largest clones represent 6.9% of the sample.

In total, 630 or so healthy bone marrow donors made up the cohort. At the time of sampling, all cohort members were nominally healthy, though unrecorded immune exposures were likely present. The donor tested CMV seropositive and was one of the 289 seropositive cohort members. Each donor provided a peripheral blood sample, and peripheral blood mononuclear cells were used for TCR beta sequencing. Genomic DNA was extracted from the blood cell samples with the Qiagen DNeasy Blood Extraction Kit. Sequencing was done on a sample of PBMCs. The chain uses TRBV7-3 and TRBJ2-5; 10 middle bases align to TRBD2. The source of this sequence is a young man in good health and CMV-seropositive. The CDR3 loop reads CASSRGGAGGQQETQYF. The sequenced DNA: TGTGCCAGCAGCCGAGGCGGAGCGGGGGGGCAACAAGAGACCCAGTACTTC.